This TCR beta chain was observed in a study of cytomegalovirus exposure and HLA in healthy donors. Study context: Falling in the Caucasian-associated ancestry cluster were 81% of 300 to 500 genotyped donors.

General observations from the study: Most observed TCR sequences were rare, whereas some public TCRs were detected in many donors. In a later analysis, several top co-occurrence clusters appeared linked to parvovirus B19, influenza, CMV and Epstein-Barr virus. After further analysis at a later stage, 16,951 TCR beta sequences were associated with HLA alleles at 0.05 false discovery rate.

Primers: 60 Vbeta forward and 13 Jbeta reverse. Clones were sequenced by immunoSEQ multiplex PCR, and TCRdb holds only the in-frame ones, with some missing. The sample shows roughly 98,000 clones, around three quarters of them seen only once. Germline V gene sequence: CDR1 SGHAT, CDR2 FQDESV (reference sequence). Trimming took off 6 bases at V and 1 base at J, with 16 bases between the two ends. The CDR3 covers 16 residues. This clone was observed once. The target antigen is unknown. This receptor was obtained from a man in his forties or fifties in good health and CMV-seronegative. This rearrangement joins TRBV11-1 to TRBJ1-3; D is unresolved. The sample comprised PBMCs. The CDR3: CASRQLDGASGNTIYF. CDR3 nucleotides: TGTGCCAGCAGGCAACTCGATGGAGCGTCTGGAAACACCATATATTTT.